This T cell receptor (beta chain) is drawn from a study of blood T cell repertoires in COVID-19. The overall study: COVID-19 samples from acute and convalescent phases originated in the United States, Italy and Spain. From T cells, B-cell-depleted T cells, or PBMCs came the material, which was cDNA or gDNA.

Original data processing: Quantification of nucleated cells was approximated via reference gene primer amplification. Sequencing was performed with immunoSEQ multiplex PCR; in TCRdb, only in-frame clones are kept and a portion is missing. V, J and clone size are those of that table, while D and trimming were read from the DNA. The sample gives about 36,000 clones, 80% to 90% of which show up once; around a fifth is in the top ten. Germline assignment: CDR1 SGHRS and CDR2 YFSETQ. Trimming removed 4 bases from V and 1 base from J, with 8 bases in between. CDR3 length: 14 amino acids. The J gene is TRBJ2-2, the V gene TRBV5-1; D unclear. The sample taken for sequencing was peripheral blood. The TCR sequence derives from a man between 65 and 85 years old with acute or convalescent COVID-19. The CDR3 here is CASSERVNTGELFF. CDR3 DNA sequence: TGCGCCAGCAGCGAGCGAGTGAACACCGGGGAGCTGTTTTTT.